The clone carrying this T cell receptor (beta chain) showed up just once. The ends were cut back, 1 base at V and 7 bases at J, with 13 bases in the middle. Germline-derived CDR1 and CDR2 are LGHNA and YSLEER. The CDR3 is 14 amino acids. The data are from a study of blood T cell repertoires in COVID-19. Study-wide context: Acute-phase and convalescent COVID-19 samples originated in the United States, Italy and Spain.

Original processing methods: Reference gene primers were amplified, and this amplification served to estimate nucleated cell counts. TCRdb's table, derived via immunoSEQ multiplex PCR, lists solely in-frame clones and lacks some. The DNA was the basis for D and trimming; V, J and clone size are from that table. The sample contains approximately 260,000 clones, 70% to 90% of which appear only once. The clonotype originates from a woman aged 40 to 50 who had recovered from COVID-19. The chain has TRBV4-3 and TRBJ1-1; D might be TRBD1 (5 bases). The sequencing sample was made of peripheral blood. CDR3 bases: TGCGCCAGCAGCCAAGTGGGGGGAGTGGGTGAAGCTTTCTTT. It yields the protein CASSQVGGVGEAFF.